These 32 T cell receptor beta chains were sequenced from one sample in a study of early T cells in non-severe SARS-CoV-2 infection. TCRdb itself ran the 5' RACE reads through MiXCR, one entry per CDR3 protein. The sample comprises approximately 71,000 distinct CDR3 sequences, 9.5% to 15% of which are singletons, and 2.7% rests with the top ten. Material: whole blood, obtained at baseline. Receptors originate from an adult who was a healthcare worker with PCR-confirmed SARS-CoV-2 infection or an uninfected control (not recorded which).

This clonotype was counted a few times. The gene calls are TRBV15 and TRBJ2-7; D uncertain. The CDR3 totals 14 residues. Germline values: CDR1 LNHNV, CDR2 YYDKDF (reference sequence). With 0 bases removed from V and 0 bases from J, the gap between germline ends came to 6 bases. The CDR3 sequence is CATSRDQVSYEQYF. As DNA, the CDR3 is TGTGCCACCAGCAGAGACCAGGTCTCCTACGAGCAGTACTTC.

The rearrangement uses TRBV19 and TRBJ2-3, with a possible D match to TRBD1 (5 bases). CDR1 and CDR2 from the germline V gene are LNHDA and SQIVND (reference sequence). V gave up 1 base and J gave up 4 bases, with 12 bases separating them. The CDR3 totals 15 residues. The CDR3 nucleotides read TGTGCCAGTAGTATAGGGATAGGGGCTCCAGATACGCAGTATTTT. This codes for CASSIGIGAPDTQYF.

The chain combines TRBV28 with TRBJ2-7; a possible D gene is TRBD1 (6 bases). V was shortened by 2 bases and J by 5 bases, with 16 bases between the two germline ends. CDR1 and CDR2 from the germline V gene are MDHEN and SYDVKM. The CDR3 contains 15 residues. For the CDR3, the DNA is TGTGCCAGCAGTTTAACCGGGACAAGGAACAACGAGCAGTACTTC. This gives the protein CASSLTGTRNNEQYF.

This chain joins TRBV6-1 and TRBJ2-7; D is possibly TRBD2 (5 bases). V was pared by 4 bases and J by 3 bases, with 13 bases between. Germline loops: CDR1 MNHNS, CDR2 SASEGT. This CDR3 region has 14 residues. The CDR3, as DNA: TGTGCCAGCAGTGGAAGTGGACTGCGCTACGAGCAGTACTTC. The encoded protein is CASSGSGLRYEQYF.

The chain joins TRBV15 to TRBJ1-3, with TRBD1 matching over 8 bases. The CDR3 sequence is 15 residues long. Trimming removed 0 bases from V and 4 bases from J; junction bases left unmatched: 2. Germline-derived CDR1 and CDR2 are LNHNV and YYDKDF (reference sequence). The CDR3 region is CATSREDREGNTIYF. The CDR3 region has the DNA TGTGCCACCAGCAGAGAGGACAGGGAAGGAAACACCATATATTTT.

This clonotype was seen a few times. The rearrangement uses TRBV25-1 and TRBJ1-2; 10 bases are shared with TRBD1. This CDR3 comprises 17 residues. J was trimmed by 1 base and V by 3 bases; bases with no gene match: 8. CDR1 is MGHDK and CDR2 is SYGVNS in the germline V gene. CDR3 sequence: CASSDSRTGGINYGYTF. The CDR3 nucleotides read TGTGCCAGCAGTGACAGTCGGACAGGGGGGATTAACTATGGCTACACCTTC.

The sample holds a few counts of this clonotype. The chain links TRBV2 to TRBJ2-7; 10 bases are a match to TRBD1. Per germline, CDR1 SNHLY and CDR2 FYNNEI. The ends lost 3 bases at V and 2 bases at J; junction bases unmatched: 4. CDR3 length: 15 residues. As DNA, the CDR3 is TGTGCCAGCAGTGACCGGGACAGGGGAACCTACGAGCAGTACTTC. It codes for CASSDRDRGTYEQYF.

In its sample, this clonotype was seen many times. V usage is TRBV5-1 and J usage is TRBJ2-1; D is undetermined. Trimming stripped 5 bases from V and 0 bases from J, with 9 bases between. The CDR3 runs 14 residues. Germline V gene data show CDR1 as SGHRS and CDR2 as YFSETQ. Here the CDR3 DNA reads TGCGCCAGCAGTCAGGACCCCTCCTACAATGAGCAGTTCTTC. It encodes CASSQDPSYNEQFF.

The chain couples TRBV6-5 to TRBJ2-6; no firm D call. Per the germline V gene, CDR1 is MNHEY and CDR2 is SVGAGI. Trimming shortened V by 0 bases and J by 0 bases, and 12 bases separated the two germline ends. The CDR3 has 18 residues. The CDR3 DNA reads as TGTGCCAGCAGTTACTCAGGTCCGCCAGCCTCTGGGGCCAACGTCCTGACTTTC. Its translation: CASSYSGPPASGANVLTF.

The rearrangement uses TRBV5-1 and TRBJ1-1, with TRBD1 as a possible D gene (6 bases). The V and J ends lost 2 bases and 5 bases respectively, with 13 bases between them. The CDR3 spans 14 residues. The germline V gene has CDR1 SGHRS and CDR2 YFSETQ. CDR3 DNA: TGCGCCAGCAGCTTAGGTCAGGGGTCGACTGAAGCTTTCTTT. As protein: CASSLGQGSTEAFF.

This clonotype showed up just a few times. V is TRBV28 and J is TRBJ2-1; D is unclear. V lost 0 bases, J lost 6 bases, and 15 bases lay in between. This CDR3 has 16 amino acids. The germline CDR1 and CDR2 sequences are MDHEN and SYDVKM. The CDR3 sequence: CASSLWGDTYPNEQFF. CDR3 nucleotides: TGTGCCAGCAGTTTATGGGGCGACACTTACCCCAATGAGCAGTTCTTC.

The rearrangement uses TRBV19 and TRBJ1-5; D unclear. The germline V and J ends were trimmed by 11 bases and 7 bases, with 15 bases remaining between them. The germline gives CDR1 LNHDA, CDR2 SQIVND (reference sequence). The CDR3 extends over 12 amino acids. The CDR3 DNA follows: TGTGCCTCCGCAGCCTTGGACCAGCCCCAGCATTTT. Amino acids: CASAALDQPQHF.

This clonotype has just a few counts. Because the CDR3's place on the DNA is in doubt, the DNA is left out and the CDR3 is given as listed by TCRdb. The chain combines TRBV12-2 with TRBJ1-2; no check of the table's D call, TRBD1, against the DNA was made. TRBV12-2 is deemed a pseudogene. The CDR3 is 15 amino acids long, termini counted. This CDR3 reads CASRLDPWGRGAYTF.

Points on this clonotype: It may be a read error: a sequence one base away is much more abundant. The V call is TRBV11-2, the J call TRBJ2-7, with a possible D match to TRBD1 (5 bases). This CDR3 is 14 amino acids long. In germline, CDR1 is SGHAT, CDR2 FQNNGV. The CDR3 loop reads CASSLHRSSYEHYF. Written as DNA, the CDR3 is TGTGCCAGCAGCTTACACAGGAGCTCCTACGAGCACTACTTC.

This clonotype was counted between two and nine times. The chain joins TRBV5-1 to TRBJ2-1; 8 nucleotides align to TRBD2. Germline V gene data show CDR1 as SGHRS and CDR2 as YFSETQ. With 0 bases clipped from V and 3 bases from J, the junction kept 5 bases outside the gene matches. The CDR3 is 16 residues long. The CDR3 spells CASSLGTSILYNEQFF. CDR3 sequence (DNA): TGCGCCAGCAGCTTGGGGACTAGCATACTCTACAATGAGCAGTTCTTC. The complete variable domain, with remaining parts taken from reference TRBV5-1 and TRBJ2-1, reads KAGVTQTPRYLIKTRGQQVTLSCSPISGHRSVSWYQQTPGQGLQFLFEYFSETQRNKGNFPGRFSGRQFSNSRSEMNVSTLELGDSALYLCASSLGTSILYNEQFFGPGTRLTVL.

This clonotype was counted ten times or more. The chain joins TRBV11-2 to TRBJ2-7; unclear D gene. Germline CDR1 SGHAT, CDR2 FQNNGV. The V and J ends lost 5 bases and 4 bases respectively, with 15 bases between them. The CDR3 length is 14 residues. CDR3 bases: TGTGCCAGCAGCCCTAAGCGACATAGATACGAGCAGTACTTC. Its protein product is CASSPKRHRYEQYF.

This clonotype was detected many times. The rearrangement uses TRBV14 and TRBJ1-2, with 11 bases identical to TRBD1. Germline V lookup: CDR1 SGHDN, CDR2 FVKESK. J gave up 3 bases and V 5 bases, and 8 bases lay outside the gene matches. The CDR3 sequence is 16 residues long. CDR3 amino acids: CASSINLGQGDYGYTF. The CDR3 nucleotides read TGTGCCAGCAGCATAAACTTGGGACAGGGGGACTATGGCTACACCTTC. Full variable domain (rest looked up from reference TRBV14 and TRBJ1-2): EAGVTQFPSHSVIEKGQTVTLRCDPISGHDNLYWYRRVMGKEIKFLLHFVKESKQDESGMPNNRFLAERTGGTYSTLKVQPAELEDSGVYFCASSINLGQGDYGYTFGSGTRLTVV.

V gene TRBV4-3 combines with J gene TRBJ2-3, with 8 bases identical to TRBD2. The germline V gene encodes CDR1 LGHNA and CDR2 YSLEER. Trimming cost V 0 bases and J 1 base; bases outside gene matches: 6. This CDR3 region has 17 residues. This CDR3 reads CASSQDPSRGGTDTQYF. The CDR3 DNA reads TGCGCCAGCAGCCAAGATCCCTCGCGGGGGGGCACAGATACGCAGTATTTT.

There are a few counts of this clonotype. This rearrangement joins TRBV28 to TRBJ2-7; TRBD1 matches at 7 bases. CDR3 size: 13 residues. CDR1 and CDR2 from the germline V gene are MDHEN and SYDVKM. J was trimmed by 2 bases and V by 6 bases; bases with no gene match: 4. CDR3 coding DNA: TGTGCCAGCAGACCGGGACAGACCTACGAGCAGTACTTC. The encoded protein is CASRPGQTYEQYF.

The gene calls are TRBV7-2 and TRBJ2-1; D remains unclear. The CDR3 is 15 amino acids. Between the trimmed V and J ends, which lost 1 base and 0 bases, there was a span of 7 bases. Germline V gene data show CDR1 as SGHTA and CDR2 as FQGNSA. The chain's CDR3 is CASSLGPSSYNEQFF. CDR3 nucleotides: TGTGCCAGCAGCTTAGGCCCGAGCTCCTACAATGAGCAGTTCTTC.

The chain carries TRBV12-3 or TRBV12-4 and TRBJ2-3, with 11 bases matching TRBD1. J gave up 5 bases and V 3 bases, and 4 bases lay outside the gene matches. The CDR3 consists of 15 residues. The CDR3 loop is CASSLWTGGRDTQYF. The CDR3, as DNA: TGTGCCAGCAGTTTGTGGACAGGGGGCAGAGATACGCAGTATTTT.

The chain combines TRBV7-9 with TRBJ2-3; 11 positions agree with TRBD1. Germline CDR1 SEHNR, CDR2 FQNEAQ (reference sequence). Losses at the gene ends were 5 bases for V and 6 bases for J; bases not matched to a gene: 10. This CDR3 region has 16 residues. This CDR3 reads CASSRNRDRGTDTQYF. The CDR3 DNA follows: TGTGCCAGCAGCCGAAACCGGGACAGGGGGACGGATACGCAGTATTTT.

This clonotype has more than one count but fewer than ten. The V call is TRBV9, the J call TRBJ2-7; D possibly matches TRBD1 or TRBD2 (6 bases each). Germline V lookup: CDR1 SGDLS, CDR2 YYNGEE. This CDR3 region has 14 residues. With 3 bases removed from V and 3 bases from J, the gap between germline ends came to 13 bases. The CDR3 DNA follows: TGTGCCAGCAGCGCGAGGGGGGCAAACTACGAGCAGTACTTC. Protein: CASSARGANYEQYF.

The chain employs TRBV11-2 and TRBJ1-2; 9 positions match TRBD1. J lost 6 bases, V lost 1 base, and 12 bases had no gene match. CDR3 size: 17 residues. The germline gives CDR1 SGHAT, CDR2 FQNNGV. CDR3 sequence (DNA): TGTGCCAGCAGCTTAGCGCCGGGACAGGGAAGATTGGATGGCTACACCTTC. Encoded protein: CASSLAPGQGRLDGYTF.

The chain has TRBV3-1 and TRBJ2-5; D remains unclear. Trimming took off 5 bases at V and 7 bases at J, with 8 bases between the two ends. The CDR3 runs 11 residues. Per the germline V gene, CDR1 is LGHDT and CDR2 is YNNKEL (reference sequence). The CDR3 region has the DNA TGTGCCAGCAGCGGACCCGGGACCCAGTACTTC. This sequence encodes CASSGPGTQYF.

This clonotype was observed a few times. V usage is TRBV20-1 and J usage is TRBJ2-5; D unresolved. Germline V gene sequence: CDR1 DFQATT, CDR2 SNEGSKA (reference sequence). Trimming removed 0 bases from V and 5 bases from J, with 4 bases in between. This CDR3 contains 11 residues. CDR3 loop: CSARDRETQYF. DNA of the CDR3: TGCAGTGCTAGAGATCGGGAGACCCAGTACTTC.

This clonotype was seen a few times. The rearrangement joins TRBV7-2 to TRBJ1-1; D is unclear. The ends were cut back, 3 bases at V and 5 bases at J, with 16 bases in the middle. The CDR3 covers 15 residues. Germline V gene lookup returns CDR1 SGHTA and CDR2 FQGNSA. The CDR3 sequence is CASSFAPRVGTEAFF. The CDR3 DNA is TGTGCCAGCAGCTTCGCTCCCCGGGTTGGGACTGAAGCTTTCTTT.

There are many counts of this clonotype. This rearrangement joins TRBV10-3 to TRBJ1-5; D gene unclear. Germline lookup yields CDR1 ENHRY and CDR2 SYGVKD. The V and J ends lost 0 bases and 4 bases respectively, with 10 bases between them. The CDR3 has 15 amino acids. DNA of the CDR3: TGTGCCATCAGTGAGTCGGATTCATCGAATCAGCCCCAGCATTTT. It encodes CAISESDSSNQPQHF.

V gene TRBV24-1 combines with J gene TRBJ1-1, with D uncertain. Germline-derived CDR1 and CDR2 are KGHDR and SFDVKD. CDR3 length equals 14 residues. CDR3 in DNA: TGTGTCTCCAGTGCTCGGGGTAGGAACACTGAAGCTTTCTTT. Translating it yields CVSSARGRNTEAFF.

The CDR3 here is CASSPPGLLSEQYF. CDR3 DNA sequence: TGTGCCAGCAGCCCCCCCGGACTTTTGAGTGAGCAGTACTTC. This chain uses TRBV28 with TRBJ2-7; maybe TRBD2 (5 bases). CDR3 size: 14 residues. CDR1 is MDHEN, CDR2 SYDVKM, per germline. With 6 bases removed from V and 7 bases from J, the gap between germline ends came to 19 bases.

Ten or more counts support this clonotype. CDR3 region: CASSLGGPLGDEQFF. For the CDR3, the DNA is TGCGCCAGCAGCTTGGGGGGCCCTCTTGGGGATGAGCAGTTCTTC. J is TRBJ2-1 and V is TRBV5-1, with D tentatively TRBD1 (5 bases). Trimming cost V 0 bases and J 8 bases, with 15 bases left between them. The CDR3 is 15 amino acids. Germline loops: CDR1 SGHRS, CDR2 YFSETQ.

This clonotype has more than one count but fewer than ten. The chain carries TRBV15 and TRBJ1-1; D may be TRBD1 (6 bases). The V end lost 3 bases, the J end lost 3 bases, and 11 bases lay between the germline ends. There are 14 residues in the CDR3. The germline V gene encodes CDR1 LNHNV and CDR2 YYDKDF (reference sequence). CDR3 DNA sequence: TGTGCCACCAGCAGGCAGGGGACCTACACTGAAGCTTTCTTT. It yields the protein CATSRQGTYTEAFF.